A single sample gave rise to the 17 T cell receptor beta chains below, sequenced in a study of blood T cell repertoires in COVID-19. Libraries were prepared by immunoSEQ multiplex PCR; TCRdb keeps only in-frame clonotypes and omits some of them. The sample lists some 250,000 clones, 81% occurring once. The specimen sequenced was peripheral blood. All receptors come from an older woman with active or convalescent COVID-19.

The CDR3 DNA reads as TGTGCCGGAAGCGGGGCAAACCCCTACGAGCAGTACTTC. It translates to CAGSGANPYEQYF. V usage is TRBV30 and J usage is TRBJ2-7; 7 nucleotides line up with TRBD2. Per the germline V gene, CDR1 is GTSNPN and CDR2 is SVGIG (reference sequence). With 8 bases clipped from V and 2 bases from J, the junction kept 9 bases outside the gene matches. The CDR3 length is 13 residues.

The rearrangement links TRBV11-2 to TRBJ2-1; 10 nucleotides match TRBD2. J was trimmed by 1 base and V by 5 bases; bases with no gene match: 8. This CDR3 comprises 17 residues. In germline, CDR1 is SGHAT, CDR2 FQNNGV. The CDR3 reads CASSPRTSGPSYNEQFF. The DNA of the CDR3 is TGTGCCAGCAGCCCTCGGACTAGCGGACCGTCCTACAATGAGCAGTTCTTC.

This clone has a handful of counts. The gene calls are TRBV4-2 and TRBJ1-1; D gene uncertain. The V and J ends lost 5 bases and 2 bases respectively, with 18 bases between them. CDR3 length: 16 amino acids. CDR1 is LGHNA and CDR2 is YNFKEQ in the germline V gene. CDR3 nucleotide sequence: TGTGCCAGCAGCTCCTCCGTCAGGAAGATTAACACTGAAGCTTTCTTT. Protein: CASSSSVRKINTEAFF.

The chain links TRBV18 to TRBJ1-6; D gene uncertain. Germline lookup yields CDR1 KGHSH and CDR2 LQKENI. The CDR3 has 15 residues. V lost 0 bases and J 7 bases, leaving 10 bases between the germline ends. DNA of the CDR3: TGTGCCAGCTCACCACCCGGAGCTATCAATTCACCCCTCCACTTT. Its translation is CASSPPGAINSPLHF.

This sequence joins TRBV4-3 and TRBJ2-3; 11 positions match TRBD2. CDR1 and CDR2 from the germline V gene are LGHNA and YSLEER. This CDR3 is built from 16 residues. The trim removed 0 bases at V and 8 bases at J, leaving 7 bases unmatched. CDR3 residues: CASSQDPSGGPGTQYF. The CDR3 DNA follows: TGCGCCAGCAGCCAAGACCCTAGCGGGGGGCCAGGTACGCAGTATTTT.

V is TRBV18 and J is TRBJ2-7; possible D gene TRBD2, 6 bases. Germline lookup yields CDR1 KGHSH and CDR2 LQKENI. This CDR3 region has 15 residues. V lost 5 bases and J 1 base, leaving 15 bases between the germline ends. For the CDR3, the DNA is TGTGCCAGCTCAGCGAGGGACTGGCCGTCCTACGAGCAGTACTTC. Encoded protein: CASSARDWPSYEQYF. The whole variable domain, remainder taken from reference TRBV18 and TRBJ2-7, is NAGVMQNPRHLVRRRGQEARLRCSPMKGHSHVYWYRQLPEEGLKFMVYLQKENIIDESGMPKERFSAEFPKEGPSILRIQQVVRGDSAAYFCASSARDWPSYEQYFGPGTRLTVT.

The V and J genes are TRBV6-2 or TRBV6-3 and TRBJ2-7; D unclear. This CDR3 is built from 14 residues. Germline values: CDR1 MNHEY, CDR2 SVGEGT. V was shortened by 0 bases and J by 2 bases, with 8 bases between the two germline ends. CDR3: CASSYSAVTYEQYF. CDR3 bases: TGTGCCAGCAGTTACTCTGCGGTGACCTACGAGCAGTACTTC.

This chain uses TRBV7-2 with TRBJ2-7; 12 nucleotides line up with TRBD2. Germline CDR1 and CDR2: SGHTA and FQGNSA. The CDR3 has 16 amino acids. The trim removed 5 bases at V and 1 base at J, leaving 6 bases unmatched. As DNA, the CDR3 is TGTGCCAGCAGCCACCGGACTAGCGGGGCTTCCTACGAGCAGTACTTC. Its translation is CASSHRTSGASYEQYF.

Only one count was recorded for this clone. In DNA form, the CDR3 reads TGTGCCAGCAGCCCGTACGGGTCGAGGGGCACAGATACGCAGTATTTT. This sequence encodes CASSPYGSRGTDTQYF. V gene TRBV3-1 (or the pseudogene TRBV3-2) combines with J gene TRBJ2-3; TRBD2 is a possible D gene (5 bases). The V gene lost 4 bases and the J gene lost 1 base, with 15 bases spanning the gap. The CDR3 consists of 16 residues. CDR1 is LGHDT and CDR2 is YNNKEL in the germline V gene (reference sequence).

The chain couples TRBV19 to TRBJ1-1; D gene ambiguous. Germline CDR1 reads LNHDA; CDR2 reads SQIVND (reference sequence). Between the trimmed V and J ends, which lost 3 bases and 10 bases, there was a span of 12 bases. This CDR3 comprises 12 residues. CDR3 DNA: TGTGCCAGTAGTATCTCATCCCAGGTAGCTTTCTTT. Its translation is CASSISSQVAFF. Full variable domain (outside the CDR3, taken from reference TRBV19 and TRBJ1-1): DGGITQSPKYLFRKEGQNVTLSCEQNLNHDAMYWYRQDPGQGLRLIYYSQIVNDFQKGDIAEGYSVSREKKESFPLTVTSAQKNPTAFYLCASSISSQVAFFGQGTRLTVV.

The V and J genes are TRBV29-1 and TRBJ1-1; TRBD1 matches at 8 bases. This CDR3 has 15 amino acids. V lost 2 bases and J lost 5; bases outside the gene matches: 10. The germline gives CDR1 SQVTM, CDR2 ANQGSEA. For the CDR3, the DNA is TGCAGCGTTGAAACTCGGACAGGGAGGTGGACTGAAGCTTTCTTT. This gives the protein CSVETRTGRWTEAFF.

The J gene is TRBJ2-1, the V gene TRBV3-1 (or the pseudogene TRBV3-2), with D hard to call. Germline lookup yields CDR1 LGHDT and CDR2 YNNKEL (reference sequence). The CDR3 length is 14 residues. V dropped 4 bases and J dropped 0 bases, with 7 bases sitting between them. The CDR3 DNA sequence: TGTGCCAGCAGCCTCAGAAGCTCCTACAATGAGCAGTTCTTC. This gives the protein CASSLRSSYNEQFF.

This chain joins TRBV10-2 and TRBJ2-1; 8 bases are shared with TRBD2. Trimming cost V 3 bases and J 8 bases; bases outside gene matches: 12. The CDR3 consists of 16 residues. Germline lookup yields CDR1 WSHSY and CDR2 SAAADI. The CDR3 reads CASSEIGRGVEYEQFF. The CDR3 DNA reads TGCGCCAGCAGTGAAATAGGGCGGGGGGTTGAATATGAGCAGTTCTTC.

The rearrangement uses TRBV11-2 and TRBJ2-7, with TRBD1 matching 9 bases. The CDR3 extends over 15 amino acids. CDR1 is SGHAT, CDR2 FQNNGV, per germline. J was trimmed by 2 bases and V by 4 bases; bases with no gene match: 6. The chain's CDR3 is CASSSWTGAPYEQYF. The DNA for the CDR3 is TGTGCCAGCAGCTCTTGGACAGGGGCACCCTACGAGCAGTACTTC.

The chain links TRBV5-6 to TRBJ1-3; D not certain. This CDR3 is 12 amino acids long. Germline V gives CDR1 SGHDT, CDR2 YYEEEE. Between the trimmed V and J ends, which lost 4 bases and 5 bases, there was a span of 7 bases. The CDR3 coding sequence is TGTGCCAGCAGCCTCCCCCGAAACACCATATATTTT. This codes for CASSLPRNTIYF.

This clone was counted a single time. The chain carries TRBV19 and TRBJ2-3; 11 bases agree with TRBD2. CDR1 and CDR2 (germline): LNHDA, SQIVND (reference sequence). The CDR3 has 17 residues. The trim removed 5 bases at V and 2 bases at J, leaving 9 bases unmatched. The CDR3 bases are TGTGCCAGTAGTTCCTCCGGGACTAGCGGCACCACAGATACGCAGTATTTT. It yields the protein CASSSSGTSGTTDTQYF. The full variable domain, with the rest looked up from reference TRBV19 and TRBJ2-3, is DGGITQSPKYLFRKEGQNVTLSCEQNLNHDAMYWYRQDPGQGLRLIYYSQIVNDFQKGDIAEGYSVSREKKESFPLTVTSAQKNPTAFYLCASSSSGTSGTTDTQYFGPGTRLTVL.

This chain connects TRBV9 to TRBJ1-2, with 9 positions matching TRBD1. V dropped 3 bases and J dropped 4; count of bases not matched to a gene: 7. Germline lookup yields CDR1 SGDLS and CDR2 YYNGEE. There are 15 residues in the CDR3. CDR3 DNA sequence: TGTGCCAGCAGCGGAGGACAGGGGTGGACCTATGGCTACACCTTC. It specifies CASSGGQGWTYGYTF.